This entry lists 27 T cell receptor beta chains sequenced from one sample in a study of blood T cell repertoires in COVID-19. Generated by immunoSEQ multiplex PCR, the TCRdb table keeps only in-frame clones and is missing some. Among about 140,000 clones, approximately 80% were seen once, and the ten largest hold roughly 9.1%. The specimen was peripheral blood. Every receptor here comes from an older woman with active or convalescent COVID-19.

This rearrangement joins TRBV14 to TRBJ2-5; 7 nucleotides agree with TRBD1. V lost 4 bases to trimming and J lost 1 base; unmatched junction nucleotides: 9. The CDR3 length is 16 residues. CDR1 is SGHDN, CDR2 FVKESK, per germline. CDR3 sequence reads: CASSPTSGQFQETQYF. The CDR3, as DNA: TGTGCCAGCAGCCCAACATCGGGACAGTTCCAAGAGACCCAGTACTTC.

The V call is TRBV5-1, the J call TRBJ2-2; 10 nucleotides align to TRBD1. V lost 4 bases to trimming and J lost 8 bases; unmatched junction nucleotides: 11. CDR3 length: 16 residues. Germline V gene lookup returns CDR1 SGHRS and CDR2 YFSETQ. Written as DNA, the CDR3 is TGCGCCAGCAGCCCGGGGACAGGGGATCAGTCGGGGGAGCTGTTTTTT. It is translated as CASSPGTGDQSGELFF.

This clone came up a few times. The V gene is TRBV11-2, the J gene TRBJ2-3, with 8 nucleotides matching TRBD2. The junction had 13 bases not matched to a gene; V was cut back by 4 bases and J by 4 bases. From germline, CDR1 is SGHAT and CDR2 FQNNGV. The CDR3 is 17 residues long. CDR3 residues: CASSSHGQREWPDTQYF. The DNA of the CDR3 is TGTGCCAGCAGCTCCCACGGTCAGCGGGAGTGGCCAGATACGCAGTATTTT.

V usage is TRBV9 and J usage is TRBJ1-6; 10 positions match TRBD1. Germline CDR1 SGDLS, CDR2 YYNGEE. The CDR3 consists of 15 residues. J was trimmed by 7 bases and V by 3 bases; bases with no gene match: 4. This CDR3 is CASSAGQGGNSPLHF. The CDR3 coding sequence is TGTGCCAGCAGCGCCGGACAGGGGGGGAATTCACCCCTCCACTTT.

This clone has just one count. In the same sample, other DNA sequences code for this CDR3. V usage is TRBV2 and J usage is TRBJ2-4, with 7 bases lining up with TRBD2. J was trimmed by 0 bases and V by 8 bases; bases with no gene match: 13. CDR1 and CDR2 from the germline V gene are SNHLY and FYNNEI. The CDR3 length is 17 residues. CDR3: CASFRQRGELAKNIQYF. Written as DNA, the CDR3 is TGTGCCAGCTTCCGTCAGCGGGGAGAGCTAGCCAAAAACATTCAGTACTTC.

The chain employs TRBV2 and TRBJ1-2; D is ambiguous. The CDR3 runs to 12 residues. The V gene lost 4 bases and the J gene lost 8 bases, with 11 bases spanning the gap. From germline, CDR1 is SNHLY and CDR2 FYNNEI. CDR3 nucleotides: TGTGCCAGCAGTGTGAGGCAAGACGGCTACACCTTC. It yields the protein CASSVRQDGYTF.

This rearrangement joins TRBV7-2 to TRBJ1-4, with a possible D match to TRBD1 (6 bases). CDR3 length equals 18 residues. From germline, CDR1 is SGHTA and CDR2 FQGNSA. Deletions cut 2 bases from V and 7 bases from J, with 23 bases between. For the CDR3, the DNA is TGTGCCAGCAGCTTAATGTCAACTTTCGGGCAGGGGTCTGAAAAACTGTTTTTT. Translating it yields CASSLMSTFGQGSEKLFF.

The CDR3 region is CASSWGEDETQYF. As DNA, the CDR3 is TGTGCCAGCAGTTGGGGAGAGGATGAGACCCAGTACTTC. The chain employs TRBV27 and TRBJ2-5, with D perhaps TRBD2 (5 bases). V was clipped by 4 bases and J by 5 bases, with 11 bases between them. The germline V gene encodes CDR1 MNHEY and CDR2 SMNVEV (reference sequence). The CDR3 runs to 13 residues.

This chain uses TRBV7-2 with TRBJ2-7, with D unresolved. The V gene lost 2 bases and the J gene lost 2 bases, with 13 bases spanning the gap. This CDR3 is 15 amino acids long. Per germline, CDR1 SGHTA and CDR2 FQGNSA. Here the CDR3 reads CASSLYHGTAYEQYF. CDR3 coding DNA: TGTGCCAGCAGCTTATATCATGGTACAGCCTACGAGCAGTACTTC.

The rearrangement links TRBV7-3 to TRBJ1-1; D is possibly TRBD1 (5 bases). The CDR3 is 14 residues long. CDR1 is SGHTA, CDR2 FQGTGA, per germline. With 1 base removed from V and 1 base from J, the gap between germline ends came to 7 bases. The CDR3 DNA reads as TGTGCCAGCAGCTTAAGCAGGGAGAACACTGAAGCTTTCTTT. Encoded protein: CASSLSRENTEAFF.

The V and J genes are TRBV3-1 (or the pseudogene TRBV3-2) and TRBJ1-4, with D tentatively TRBD1 (6 bases). The germline CDR1 and CDR2 sequences are LGHDT and YNNKEL (reference sequence). The length of the CDR3 is 15 residues. V lost 4 bases to trimming and J lost 4 bases, with 13 bases between them. The CDR3: CASSPRRGINEKLFF. The CDR3, as DNA: TGTGCCAGCAGCCCGAGAAGGGGGATTAATGAAAAACTGTTTTTT.

The rearrangement links TRBV4-2 to TRBJ2-1; 8 bases agree with TRBD2. Unmatched junction bases numbered 0, after V lost 1 base and J lost 4 bases. This CDR3 region has 14 residues. Germline CDR1 reads LGHNA; CDR2 reads YNFKEQ. The CDR3 DNA is TGTGCCAGCAGCCAAGCGGGGGGGTACAATGAGCAGTTCTTC. Protein product: CASSQAGGYNEQFF.

This CDR3 is CASRLTGGKNIQYF. CDR3 nucleotide sequence: TGTGCCAGCAGGCTGACAGGGGGCAAAAACATTCAGTACTTC. The chain joins TRBV2 to TRBJ2-4; 9 nucleotides line up with TRBD1. CDR1 is SNHLY and CDR2 is FYNNEI in the germline V gene. V gave up 6 bases and J gave up 3 bases; unmatched junction bases: 3. The CDR3 has 14 residues.

The chain combines TRBV19 with TRBJ2-7; TRBD2 aligns across 12 bases. Germline trimming cut 3 bases from V and 4 bases from J; bases unmatched to any gene: 4. The germline gives CDR1 LNHDA, CDR2 SQIVND (reference sequence). The CDR3 covers 15 residues. Here the CDR3 reads CASSMRTSGTYEQYF. CDR3 nucleotides: TGTGCCAGTAGTATGAGGACTAGCGGGACGTACGAGCAGTACTTC.

The chain links TRBV29-1 to TRBJ2-3, with a tentative D call TRBD2 (6 bases). This CDR3 contains 13 residues. V shed 4 bases and J shed 3 bases, with 11 bases lying between them. CDR1 SQVTM and CDR2 ANQGSEA come from the germline V gene. The CDR3 protein is CSVAAGKTDTQYF. DNA for the CDR3: TGCAGCGTTGCGGCGGGAAAAACAGATACGCAGTATTTT.

This chain joins TRBV29-1 and TRBJ1-5, with D possibly matching TRBD1 (6 bases). The length of the CDR3 is 14 residues. Between the trimmed V and J ends, which lost 4 bases and 0 bases, there was a span of 10 bases. Germline loops: CDR1 SQVTM, CDR2 ANQGSEA. The CDR3 DNA reads TGCAGCGTTGCAGGGGTTAATAGCAATCAGCCCCAGCATTTT. This encodes CSVAGVNSNQPQHF. Complete variable domain (other parts from reference TRBV29-1 and TRBJ1-5): SAVISQKPSRDICQRGTSLTIQCQVDSQVTMMFWYRQQPGQSLTLIATANQGSEATYESGFVIDKFPISRPNLTFSTLTVSNMSPEDSSIYLCSVAGVNSNQPQHFGDGTRLSIL.

The chain employs TRBV7-9 and TRBJ1-1, with TRBD1 matching over 9 bases. V lost 5 bases, J lost 1 base, and 8 bases stayed unmatched. From germline, CDR1 is SEHNR and CDR2 FQNEAQ (reference sequence). The CDR3 runs to 16 residues. The CDR3 loop is CASSHTGGFSNTEAFF. The CDR3 DNA is TGTGCCAGCAGCCATACAGGGGGCTTTTCGAACACTGAAGCTTTCTTT.

This clone has more than one count but fewer than ten. Written as DNA, the CDR3 is TGTGCCAGCAGCTCTAGCGGTTGGGAGACCCAGTACTTC. It translates to CASSSSGWETQYF. The V and J genes are TRBV7-2 and TRBJ2-5; 7 nucleotides match TRBD2. In germline, CDR1 is SGHTA, CDR2 FQGNSA. V lost 4 bases, J lost 5 bases, and 4 bases stayed unmatched. The CDR3 loop spans 13 amino acids.

The rearrangement joins TRBV7-8 to TRBJ1-1; 7 bases align to TRBD1. J gave up 9 bases and V 7 bases, and 8 bases lay outside the gene matches. This CDR3 comprises 12 residues. The germline V gene encodes CDR1 SGHVS and CDR2 FQNEAQ. This chain's CDR3 is CASTLTRGQAFF. CDR3 nucleotides: TGTGCCAGCACCCTTACAAGGGGGCAAGCTTTCTTT.

The chain carries TRBV10-3 and TRBJ2-1; 7 bases match TRBD1. This CDR3 has 14 residues. Germline CDR1 reads ENHRY; CDR2 reads SYGVKD. Trimming at V came to 10 bases and at J to 6 bases, leaving 12 bases not matched to a gene. The CDR3 DNA is TGTGCCACCATACAGGGGAACACGGCCAATGAGCAGTTCTTC. Translating gives CATIQGNTANEQFF.

This clone was detected only a few times. The chain couples TRBV7-2 to TRBJ1-2; TRBD1 matches 10 bases. CDR1 and CDR2 from the germline V gene are SGHTA and FQGNSA. The length of the CDR3 is 15 residues. The junction had 1 base not matched to a gene; V was cut back by 1 base and J by 2 bases. The CDR3, as DNA: TGTGCCAGCAGCTTAGGGACAGGGGGGAACTATGGCTACACCTTC. Encoded protein: CASSLGTGGNYGYTF.

V and J are TRBV5-1 and TRBJ1-2; possible D gene TRBD1, 5 bases. CDR3 length: 17 amino acids. Germline lookup yields CDR1 SGHRS and CDR2 YFSETQ. Trimming pared 4 bases from V and 4 bases from J, leaving 23 bases between. The CDR3 DNA reads TGCGCCAGCAGCCCGGTGGCCCGGACCGACGGGGGCTATGGCTACACCTTC. Its protein is CASSPVARTDGGYGYTF. Based on the CDR3 plus reference TRBV5-1 and TRBJ1-2, the full variable domain is KAGVTQTPRYLIKTRGQQVTLSCSPISGHRSVSWYQQTPGQGLQFLFEYFSETQRNKGNFPGRFSGRQFSNSRSEMNVSTLELGDSALYLCASSPVARTDGGYGYTFGSGTRLTVV.

J is TRBJ1-1 and V is TRBV2; no firm D call. V shed 3 bases and J shed 7 bases, with 12 bases lying between them. CDR1 is SNHLY and CDR2 is FYNNEI in the germline V gene. This CDR3 region has 13 residues. The CDR3: CASSESKRHEAFF. Here the CDR3 DNA reads TGTGCCAGCAGTGAGAGCAAGAGACATGAAGCTTTCTTT. Based on the CDR3 plus reference TRBV2 and TRBJ1-1, the full variable domain is EPEVTQTPSHQVTQMGQEVILRCVPISNHLYFYWYRQILGQKVEFLVSFYNNEISEKSEIFDDQFSVERPDGSNFTLKIRSTKLEDSAMYFCASSESKRHEAFFGQGTRLTVV.

The sample holds one count of this clone. The rearrangement joins TRBV15 to TRBJ1-6; the D gene is possibly TRBD1 (5 bases). Germline CDR1 reads LNHNV; CDR2 reads YYDKDF (reference sequence). The CDR3 is made up of 15 amino acids. V lost 4 bases and J lost 3, with 10 bases in between. The CDR3, as DNA: TGTGCCACCAGCACGGACATAAACTATAATTCACCCCTCCACTTT. Protein: CATSTDINYNSPLHF.

V gene TRBV6-1 combines with J gene TRBJ1-5; no clear D gene. Trimming left V 2 bases short and J 5 bases short, with 19 bases between. The length of the CDR3 is 17 residues. Germline loops: CDR1 MNHNS, CDR2 SASEGT. CDR3 region: CASSEYPGSFGDQPQHF. The CDR3 DNA sequence: TGTGCCAGCAGTGAATACCCGGGGTCCTTTGGGGATCAGCCCCAGCATTTT.

This clone was counted a single time. The chain links TRBV12-5 to TRBJ2-3; TRBD2 aligns across 7 bases. CDR1 and CDR2 from the germline V gene are LGHNT and FRNRAP. This CDR3 spans 17 amino acids. V dropped 4 bases and J dropped 3; count of bases not matched to a gene: 13. The CDR3 DNA is TGTGCTAGTGGTTCCCCTTTGGGCGGGAGAGGGACAGATACGCAGTATTTT. Protein product: CASGSPLGGRGTDTQYF.

J is TRBJ2-2 and V is TRBV9; 11 bases line up with TRBD2. The CDR3 contains 16 residues. V lost 0 bases and J lost 4; bases outside the gene matches: 2. The germline V gene has CDR1 SGDLS and CDR2 YYNGEE. The CDR3 sequence: CASSVELAGVTGELFF. The CDR3 region has the DNA TGTGCCAGCAGCGTAGAACTAGCGGGGGTCACCGGGGAGCTGTTTTTT.